These 23 T cell receptor beta chains originate from one sample sequenced in a study of blood T cells in healthy people across ages. Primed by a sample-barcoded 5' primer and a J-beta primer mix, a second PCR proceeded for 7 to 11 cycles. TCRdb re-analysed the 5' RACE reads in MiXCR, keeping a single row per CDR3 protein. The table includes approximately 800,000 distinct CDR3 sequences, roughly 50% detected once. Sequences were obtained from blood. The receptors were gathered from a man older than 75 in good health.

This clonotype was counted once. The chain uses TRBV5-1 and TRBJ2-5; D may be TRBD1 (6 bases). From germline, CDR1 is SGHRS and CDR2 YFSETQ. Trimming cost V 2 bases and J 5 bases, with 16 bases left between them. CDR3 length equals 15 residues. DNA of the CDR3: TGCGCCAGCAGCTTTACAGGGCGGGCTGGGGAGACCCAGTACTTC. Its protein is CASSFTGRAGETQYF.

In this sample, this clonotype turned up a few times. V and J are TRBV6-1 and TRBJ2-7; D is perhaps TRBD1 or TRBD2 (5 bases each). From germline, CDR1 is MNHNS and CDR2 SASEGT. CDR3 length: 13 amino acids. Trimming stripped 7 bases from V and 3 bases from J, with 13 bases between. The CDR3 loop is CASTRGVGYEQYF. As DNA, the CDR3 is TGTGCCAGCACTCGAGGGGTCGGCTACGAGCAGTACTTC.

This clonotype showed up just a few times. The chain employs TRBV20-1 and TRBJ2-3; perhaps TRBD2 as D (6 bases). The length of the CDR3 is 14 residues. Looked up from germline, CDR1 is DFQATT and CDR2 is SNEGSKA (reference sequence). Trimming cost V 5 bases and J 2 bases, with 14 bases left between them. In DNA, the CDR3 is TGCAGTGCTGGGGACTCCTATTTCACAGATACGCAGTATTTT. It is translated as CSAGDSYFTDTQYF.

This chain uses TRBV14 with TRBJ2-3; 9 bases agree with TRBD2. V lost 3 bases, J lost 5 bases, and 12 bases stayed unmatched. The CDR3 extends over 17 amino acids. Germline V CDR1 and CDR2: SGHDN, FVKESK. For the CDR3, the DNA is TGTGCCAGCAGCCATCATATTAGCGGGGGTGACGGAGATACGCAGTATTTT. Translating gives CASSHHISGGDGDTQYF.

The sample holds one count of this clonotype. The genes are TRBV19 and TRBJ2-4, with 7 positions matching TRBD2. CDR3 length: 13 residues. J gave up 13 bases and V 3 bases, and 9 bases lay outside the gene matches. The germline gives CDR1 LNHDA, CDR2 SQIVND (reference sequence). This CDR3 reads CASSMLGAGGQYF. Written as DNA, the CDR3 is TGTGCCAGTAGTATGTTGGGAGCCGGGGGGCAGTACTTC. Full variable domain (remainder filled in from reference TRBV19 and TRBJ2-4): DGGITQSPKYLFRKEGQNVTLSCEQNLNHDAMYWYRQDPGQGLRLIYYSQIVNDFQKGDIAEGYSVSREKKESFPLTVTSAQKNPTAFYLCASSMLGAGGQYFGAGTRLSVL.

V is TRBV2 and J is TRBJ2-7; 10 bases line up with TRBD2. After removal of 4 bases from V and 0 bases from J, the junction contained 6 bases not matched to a gene. The germline gives CDR1 SNHLY, CDR2 FYNNEI. The CDR3 is 16 residues long. CDR3 loop: CASSVQTSGPSYEQYF. The CDR3 DNA is TGTGCCAGCAGTGTTCAGACTAGCGGGCCCTCCTACGAGCAGTACTTC.

The genes are TRBV9 and TRBJ2-7; D may match TRBD1 or TRBD2 (5 bases each). V was cut by 3 bases and J by 1 base, with 8 bases left in between. Germline lookup yields CDR1 SGDLS and CDR2 YYNGEE. There are 13 residues in the CDR3. The DNA of the CDR3 is TGTGCCAGCAGCGCCGAGGGGTCCTACGAGCAGTACTTC. It translates to CASSAEGSYEQYF.

The chain couples TRBV29-1 to TRBJ2-1; 11 nucleotides align to TRBD2. V lost 4 bases, J lost 7 bases, and 3 bases stayed unmatched. Germline lookup yields CDR1 SQVTM and CDR2 ANQGSEA. The CDR3 runs to 13 residues. CDR3 sequence (DNA): TGCAGCGTTGGGACTAGCGGGTTGAATGAGCAGTTCTTC. Translated: CSVGTSGLNEQFF.

The rearrangement uses TRBV18 and TRBJ1-5; the D is unclear. V gave up 1 base and J gave up 3 bases, with 4 bases separating them. The length of the CDR3 is 13 residues. Looked up from germline, CDR1 is KGHSH and CDR2 is LQKENI. In nucleotides, the CDR3 is TGTGCCAGCTCACCACGCCTCAATCAGCCCCAGCATTTT. Its translation is CASSPRLNQPQHF.

This clonotype has a handful of counts. The chain couples TRBV7-2 to TRBJ2-5; D is unclear. Germline-derived CDR1 and CDR2 are SGHTA and FQGNSA. The CDR3 loop spans 13 amino acids. The ends were cut back, 5 bases at V and 7 bases at J, with 14 bases in the middle. CDR3 sequence: CASSPRTSGTQYF. CDR3 bases: TGTGCCAGCAGCCCCCGGACCTCAGGGACCCAGTACTTC.

The chain recombines TRBV20-1 with TRBJ1-2; 8 nucleotides align to TRBD1. This CDR3 comprises 15 residues. With 2 bases clipped from V and 4 bases from J, the junction kept 9 bases outside the gene matches. The germline CDR1 and CDR2 sequences are DFQATT and SNEGSKA (reference sequence). The CDR3 DNA is TGCAGTGCTAGACAAGGACAGGGAGCACTCTATGGCTACACCTTC. It translates to CSARQGQGALYGYTF.

The chain uses TRBV7-2 and TRBJ1-4; 11 nucleotides align to TRBD1. V dropped 4 bases and J dropped 4; count of bases not matched to a gene: 5. Germline V gives CDR1 SGHTA, CDR2 FQGNSA. CDR3 length: 16 residues. The DNA of the CDR3 is TGTGCCAGCAGCTCGAGGACAGGGGGCATTAATGAAAAACTGTTTTTT. This encodes CASSSRTGGINEKLFF.

This clonotype occurred a few times. V is TRBV6-1 and J is TRBJ2-4; TRBD2 agrees at 12 bases. The better agreement between TRBJ2-7 and the DNA end casts doubt on the J call. Germline CDR1 reads MNHNS; CDR2 reads SASEGT. This CDR3 has 17 residues. In nucleotides, the CDR3 is TGTGCCAGCAGTGAATTGGGGACTAGCGGGCGGAACTACGAGCAGTACTTC. Translating it yields CASSELGTSGRNYEQYF.

Of note for this clonotype: A read error may account for a junction end that differs from germline. This chain joins TRBV27 and TRBJ2-5; unclear D gene. Germline loops: CDR1 MNHEY, CDR2 SMNVEV (reference sequence). CDR3 length: 14 residues. This chain's CDR3 is CACSLSYSTETQYF. CDR3 DNA: TGTGCCTGCAGTTTATCGTATTCAACAGAGACCCAGTACTTC.

The chain recombines TRBV20-1 with TRBJ2-1; 11 positions agree with TRBD2. CDR3 length: 16 residues. Trimming removed 7 bases from V and 0 bases from J; junction bases left unmatched: 8. The germline CDR1 and CDR2 sequences are DFQATT and SNEGSKA (reference sequence). CDR3 sequence (DNA): TGCAGTGGACTAGCGGGGACTCGCAGCTCCTACAATGAGCAGTTCTTC. Encoded protein: CSGLAGTRSSYNEQFF.

This clonotype occurred a few times. The V and J genes are TRBV6-5 and TRBJ2-7, with a weak D call TRBD1 (6 bases). The CDR3 is made up of 15 amino acids. Germline CDR1 is MNHEY and CDR2 is SVGAGI. Trimming took 2 bases from V and 4 from J, leaving 15 bases between them. CDR3 sequence (DNA): TGTGCCAGCAGTTACAGTTTTGCAGGGGCATACGAGCAGTACTTC. Translation: CASSYSFAGAYEQYF.

The chain uses TRBV3-1 and TRBJ1-3; D gene unclear. The CDR3 is 13 amino acids. V was clipped by 4 bases and J by 4 bases, with 8 bases between them. Looked up from germline, CDR1 is LGHDT and CDR2 is YNNKEL (reference sequence). The CDR3 DNA is TGTGCCAGCAGCCCCCCCGTCGGAAACACCATATATTTT. Residues: CASSPPVGNTIYF.

The J gene is TRBJ2-3, the V gene TRBV24-1; D is possibly TRBD1 or TRBD2 (5 bases each). This CDR3 contains 15 residues. The germline V gene encodes CDR1 KGHDR and CDR2 SFDVKD. Trimming removed 2 bases at V and 14 bases at J, with 22 bases between. CDR3 sequence (DNA): TGTGCCACCAGTGATTCCGGGGCCGGGCACAGATACGCGTATTTT. Residues: CATSDSGAGHRYAYF.

As for this clonotype: One end of the junction fails to match germline, which may point to a read error. The chain uses TRBV25-1 and TRBJ2-5; D is perhaps TRBD1 or TRBD2 (5 bases each). The DNA end favors TRBJ2-7, so the J call may be wrong. The CDR3 sequence is 13 residues long. The V gene's germline CDR1 is MGHDK and CDR2 SYGVNS. In nucleotides, the CDR3 is TGTGTCAGCGGCGCCAGGGAGTATGGCGAGCAGTACTTC. Residues: CVSGAREYGEQYF.

The J gene is TRBJ2-3, the V gene TRBV6-6, with D tentatively TRBD1 (5 bases). With 7 bases removed from V and 4 bases from J, the gap between germline ends came to 15 bases. The CDR3 has 14 residues. The V gene's germline CDR1 is MNHNY and CDR2 SVGAGI (reference sequence). The CDR3 coding sequence is TGTGCCAGCATGGGCAGGGTAATATCAGATACGCAGTATTTT. Amino acids: CASMGRVISDTQYF.

The chain couples TRBV4-2 to TRBJ1-2, with D possibly being TRBD1 (5 bases). Trimming shortened V by 1 base and J by 7 bases, and 13 bases separated the two germline ends. CDR1 and CDR2 from the germline V gene are LGHNA and YNFKEQ. This CDR3 has 14 residues. Here the CDR3 DNA reads TGTGCCAGCAGCCAAGTTGGGGGGGATGTTGGCTACACCTTC. Residues: CASSQVGGDVGYTF.

This clonotype was counted many times. This rearrangement joins TRBV29-1 to TRBJ2-4; 8 bases align to TRBD1. The V and J ends lost 4 bases and 6 bases, in that order; junction bases with no gene match: 5. Germline V gene sequence: CDR1 SQVTM, CDR2 ANQGSEA. The CDR3 sequence is 13 residues long. In nucleotides, the CDR3 is TGCAGCGTTGCCCCCGGACAGGGAAACATTCAGTACTTC. This gives the protein CSVAPGQGNIQYF.

The sample holds one count of this clonotype. This chain uses TRBV2 with TRBJ2-1; D is unresolved. Germline V CDR1 and CDR2: SNHLY, FYNNEI. With 2 bases removed from V and 6 bases from J, the gap between germline ends came to 14 bases. This CDR3 has 15 amino acids. Here the CDR3 DNA reads TGTGCCAGCAGTGAATTTGGTACCGAATTCAATGAGCAGTTCTTC. Its protein is CASSEFGTEFNEQFF.